The rows below give T cell receptor beta chains drawn from one sample of a study of shared clonotypes between healthy human individuals. Clones were read by immunoSEQ multiplex PCR, and TCRdb kept only the in-frame ones, dropping some. The data show roughly 2,300,000 clones, under 95% seen once. Material for sequencing was naive CD4+ T cells from PBMCs. The origin of the receptors is a man aged 18 to 29 in good health. Some clones in this sample may be carry-over from other donors' samples. Both conserved end residues are part of each CDR3. D genes are given only for firm matches.

>TRBJ2-3|TRBD2|TRBV5-1
CASSPGVAGITDTQYF
TGCGCCAGCAGCCCCGGGGTAGCGGGAATCACAGATACGCAGTATTTT
>TRBJ2-5|.|TRBV10-3
CAISEGGGGEETQYF
TGTGCCATCAGTGAAGGAGGGGGGGGCGAAGAGACCCAGTACTTC
>TRBJ2-7|TRBD1|TRBV6-5
CASSYDRGTYEQYF
TGTGCCAGCAGTTACGACAGGGGGACCTACGAGCAGTACTTC
>TRBJ1-4|.|TRBV28
CASSQTGPNEKLFF
TGTGCCAGCAGTCAGACAGGACCTAATGAAAAACTGTTTTTT
>TRBJ2-7|.|TRBV9
CASSVDTEQYF
TGTGCCAGCAGCGTAGATACTGAGCAGTACTTC
>TRBJ2-2|.|TRBV9
CASSVGSSYTGELFF
TGTGCCAGCAGCGTAGGATCATCTTACACCGGGGAGCTGTTTTTT
>TRBJ2-2|.|TRBV9
CASSLLGGELFF
TGTGCCAGCAGCCTCTTAGGCGGGGAGCTGTTTTTT
>TRBJ2-7|.|TRBV28
CASSLPSGGSYEQYF
TGTGCCAGCAGTTTACCTTCTGGCGGATCCTACGAGCAGTACTTC
>TRBJ2-6|.|TRBV18
CASSPTPWGAGANVLTF
TGTGCCAGCTCACCTACCCCCTGGGGGGCTGGGGCCAACGTCCTGACTTTC
>TRBJ2-4|TRBD2|TRBV7-3
CASSSRAGERDIQYF
TGTGCCAGCAGCTCTAGAGCGGGAGAGAGGGACATTCAGTACTTC
>TRBJ1-1|.|TRBV7-2
CASSASWGDTEAFF
TGTGCCAGCAGCGCAAGTTGGGGGGACACTGAAGCTTTCTTT